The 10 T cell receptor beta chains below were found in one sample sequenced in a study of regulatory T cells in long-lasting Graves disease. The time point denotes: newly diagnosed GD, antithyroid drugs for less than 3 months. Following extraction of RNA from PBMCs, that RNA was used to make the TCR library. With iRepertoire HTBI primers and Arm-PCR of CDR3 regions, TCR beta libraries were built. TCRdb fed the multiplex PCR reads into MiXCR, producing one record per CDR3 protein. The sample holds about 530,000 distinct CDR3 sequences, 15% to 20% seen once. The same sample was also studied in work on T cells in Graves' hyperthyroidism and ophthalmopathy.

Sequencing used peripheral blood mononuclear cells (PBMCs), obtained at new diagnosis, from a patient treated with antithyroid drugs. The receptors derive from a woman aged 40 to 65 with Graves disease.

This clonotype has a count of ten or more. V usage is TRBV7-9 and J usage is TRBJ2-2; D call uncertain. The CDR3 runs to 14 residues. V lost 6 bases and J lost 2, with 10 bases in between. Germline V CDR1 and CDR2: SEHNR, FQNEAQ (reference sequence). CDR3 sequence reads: CASSPRSNTGELFF. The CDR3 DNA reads TGTGCCAGCAGTCCACGCAGTAACACCGGGGAGCTGTTTTTT.

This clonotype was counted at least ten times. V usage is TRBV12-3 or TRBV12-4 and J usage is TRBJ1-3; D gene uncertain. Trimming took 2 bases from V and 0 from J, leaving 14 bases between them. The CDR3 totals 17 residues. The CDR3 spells CASSLNGRPPSGNTIYF. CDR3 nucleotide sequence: TGTGCCAGCAGTTTAAATGGAAGACCTCCCTCTGGAAACACCATATATTTT.

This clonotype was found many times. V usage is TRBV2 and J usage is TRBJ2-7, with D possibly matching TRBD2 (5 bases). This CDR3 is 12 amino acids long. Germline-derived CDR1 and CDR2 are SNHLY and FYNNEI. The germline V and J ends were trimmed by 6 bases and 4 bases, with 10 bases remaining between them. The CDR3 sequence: CASRGEGYEQYF. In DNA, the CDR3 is TGTGCCAGCAGGGGCGAGGGATACGAGCAGTACTTC. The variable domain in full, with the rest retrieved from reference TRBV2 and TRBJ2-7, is EPEVTQTPSHQVTQMGQEVILRCVPISNHLYFYWYRQILGQKVEFLVSFYNNEISEKSEIFDDQFSVERPDGSNFTLKIRSTKLEDSAMYFCASRGEGYEQYFGPGTRLTVT.

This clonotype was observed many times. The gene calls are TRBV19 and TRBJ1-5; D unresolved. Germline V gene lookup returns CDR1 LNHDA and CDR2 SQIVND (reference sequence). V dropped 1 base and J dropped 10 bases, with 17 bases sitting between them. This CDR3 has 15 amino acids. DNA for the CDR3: TGTGCCAGTAGTATAGGTGGGCAGTGGAAACATCCCCAGCATTTT. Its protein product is CASSIGGQWKHPQHF.

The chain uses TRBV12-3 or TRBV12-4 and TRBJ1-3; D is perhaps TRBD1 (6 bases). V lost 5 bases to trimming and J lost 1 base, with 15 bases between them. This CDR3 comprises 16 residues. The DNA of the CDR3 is TGTGCCAGCAGTCCTTTGGACAGCACTTCTGGAAACACCATATATTTT. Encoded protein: CASSPLDSTSGNTIYF.

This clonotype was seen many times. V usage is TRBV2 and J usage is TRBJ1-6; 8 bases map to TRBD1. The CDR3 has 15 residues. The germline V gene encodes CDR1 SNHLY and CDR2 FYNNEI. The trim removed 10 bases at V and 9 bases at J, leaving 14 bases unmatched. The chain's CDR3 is CATGSEGQDTSPLHF. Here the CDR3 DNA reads TGTGCCACCGGTTCAGAGGGACAGGACACTTCACCCCTCCACTTT. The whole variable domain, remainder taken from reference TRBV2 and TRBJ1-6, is EPEVTQTPSHQVTQMGQEVILRCVPISNHLYFYWYRQILGQKVEFLVSFYNNEISEKSEIFDDQFSVERPDGSNFTLKIRSTKLEDSAMYFCATGSEGQDTSPLHFGNGTRLTVT.

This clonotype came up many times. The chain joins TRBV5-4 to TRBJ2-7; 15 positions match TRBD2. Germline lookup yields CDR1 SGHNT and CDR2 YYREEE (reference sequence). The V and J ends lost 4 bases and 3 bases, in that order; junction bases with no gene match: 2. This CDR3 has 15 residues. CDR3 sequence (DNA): TGTGCCAGCAGCCTGGGACTAGCGGGGGGCTACGAGCAGTACTTC. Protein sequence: CASSLGLAGGYEQYF.

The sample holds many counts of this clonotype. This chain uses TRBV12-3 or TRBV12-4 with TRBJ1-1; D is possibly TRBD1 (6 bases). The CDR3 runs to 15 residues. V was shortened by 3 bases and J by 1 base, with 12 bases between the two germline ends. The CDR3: CASSFSGQPNTEAFF. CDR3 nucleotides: TGTGCCAGCAGTTTTTCCGGACAGCCGAACACTGAAGCTTTCTTT.

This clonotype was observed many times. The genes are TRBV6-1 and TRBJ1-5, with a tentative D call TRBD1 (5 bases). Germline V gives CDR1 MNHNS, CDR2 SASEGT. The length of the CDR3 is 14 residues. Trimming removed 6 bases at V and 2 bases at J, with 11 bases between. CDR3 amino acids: CASSLRDGNQPQHF. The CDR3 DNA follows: TGTGCCAGCAGCCTCCGGGACGGCAATCAGCCCCAGCATTTT.

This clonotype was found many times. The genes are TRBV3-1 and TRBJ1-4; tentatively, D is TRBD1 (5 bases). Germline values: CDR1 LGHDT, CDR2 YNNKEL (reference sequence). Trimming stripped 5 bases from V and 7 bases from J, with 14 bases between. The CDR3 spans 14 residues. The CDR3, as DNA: TGTGCCAGCAGCTCAGGGCGGGGTGGTGAAAAACTGTTTTTT. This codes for CASSSGRGGEKLFF.